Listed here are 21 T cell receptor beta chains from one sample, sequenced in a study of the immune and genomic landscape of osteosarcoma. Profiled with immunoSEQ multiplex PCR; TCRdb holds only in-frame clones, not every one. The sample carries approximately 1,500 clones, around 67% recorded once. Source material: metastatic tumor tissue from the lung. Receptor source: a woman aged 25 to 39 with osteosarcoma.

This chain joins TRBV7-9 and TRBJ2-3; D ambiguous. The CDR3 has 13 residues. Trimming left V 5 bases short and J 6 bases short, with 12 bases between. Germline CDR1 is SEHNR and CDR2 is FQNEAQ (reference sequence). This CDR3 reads CASSQSTPDTQYF. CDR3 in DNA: TGTGCCAGCAGCCAGTCGACCCCCGATACGCAGTATTTT.

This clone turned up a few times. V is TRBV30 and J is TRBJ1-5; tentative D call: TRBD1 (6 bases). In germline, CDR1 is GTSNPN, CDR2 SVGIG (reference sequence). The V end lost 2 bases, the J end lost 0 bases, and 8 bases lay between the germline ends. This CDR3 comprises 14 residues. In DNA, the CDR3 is TGTGCCTGGAGTTACAGGGTTAGCAATCAGCCCCAGCATTTT. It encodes CAWSYRVSNQPQHF.

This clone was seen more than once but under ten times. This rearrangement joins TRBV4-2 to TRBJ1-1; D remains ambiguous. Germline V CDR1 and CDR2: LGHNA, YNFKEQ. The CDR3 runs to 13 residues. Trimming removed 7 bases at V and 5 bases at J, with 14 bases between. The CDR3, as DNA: TGTGCCAGCACCGACGGATTTTTAACTGAAGCTTTCTTT. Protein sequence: CASTDGFLTEAFF.

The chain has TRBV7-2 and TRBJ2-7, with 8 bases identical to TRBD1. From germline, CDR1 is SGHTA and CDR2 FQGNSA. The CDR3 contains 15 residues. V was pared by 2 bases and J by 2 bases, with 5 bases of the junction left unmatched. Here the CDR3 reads CASSLTTGDAYEQYF. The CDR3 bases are TGTGCCAGCAGCTTAACGACAGGGGACGCCTACGAGCAGTACTTC.

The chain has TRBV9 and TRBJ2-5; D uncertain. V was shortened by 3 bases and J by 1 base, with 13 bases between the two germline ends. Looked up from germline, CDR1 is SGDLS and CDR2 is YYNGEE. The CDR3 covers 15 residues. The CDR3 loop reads CASSGGVLPQETQYF. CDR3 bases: TGTGCCAGCAGCGGGGGTGTTCTCCCCCAAGAGACCCAGTACTTC. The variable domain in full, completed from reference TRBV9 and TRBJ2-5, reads DSGVTQTPKHLITATGQRVTLRCSPRSGDLSVYWYQQSLDQGLQFLIQYYNGEERAKGNILERFSAQQFPDLHSELNLSSLELGDSALYFCASSGGVLPQETQYFGPGTRLLVL.

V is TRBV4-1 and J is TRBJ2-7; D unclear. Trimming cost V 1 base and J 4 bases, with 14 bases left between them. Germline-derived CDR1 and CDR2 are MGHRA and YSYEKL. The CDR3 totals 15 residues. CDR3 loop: CASSQVEDDGYEQYF. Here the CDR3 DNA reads TGCGCCAGCAGCCAAGTAGAGGATGATGGGTACGAGCAGTACTTC.

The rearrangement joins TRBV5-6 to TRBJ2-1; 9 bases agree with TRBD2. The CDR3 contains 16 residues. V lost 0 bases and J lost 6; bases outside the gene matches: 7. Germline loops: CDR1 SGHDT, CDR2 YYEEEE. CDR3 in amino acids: CASSLGPSGASNEQFF. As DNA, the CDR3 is TGTGCCAGCAGCTTGGGTCCTAGCGGGGCCAGCAATGAGCAGTTCTTC.

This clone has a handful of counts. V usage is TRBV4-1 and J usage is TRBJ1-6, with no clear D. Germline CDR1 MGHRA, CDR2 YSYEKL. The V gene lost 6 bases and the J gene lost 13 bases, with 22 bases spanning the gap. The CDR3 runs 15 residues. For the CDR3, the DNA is TGCGCCAGCAGTCCCTTAGACGGAGCTGATAAGCCCCTCCACTTT. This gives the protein CASSPLDGADKPLHF.

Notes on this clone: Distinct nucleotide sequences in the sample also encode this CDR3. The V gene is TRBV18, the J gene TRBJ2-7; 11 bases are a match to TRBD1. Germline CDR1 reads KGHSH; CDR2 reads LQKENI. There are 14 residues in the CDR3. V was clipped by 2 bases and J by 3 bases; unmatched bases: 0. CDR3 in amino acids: CASSPGTGGYEQYF. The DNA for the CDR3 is TGTGCCAGCTCACCAGGGACAGGGGGCTACGAGCAGTACTTC. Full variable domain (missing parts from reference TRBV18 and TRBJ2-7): NAGVMQNPRHLVRRRGQEARLRCSPMKGHSHVYWYRQLPEEGLKFMVYLQKENIIDESGMPKERFSAEFPKEGPSILRIQQVVRGDSAAYFCASSPGTGGYEQYFGPGTRLTVT.

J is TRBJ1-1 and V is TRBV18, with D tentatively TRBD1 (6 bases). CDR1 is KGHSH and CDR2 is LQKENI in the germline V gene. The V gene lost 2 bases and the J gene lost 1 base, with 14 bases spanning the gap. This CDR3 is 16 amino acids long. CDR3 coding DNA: TGTGCCAGCTCACCAAATTCGCAGGGGAGGAACACTGAAGCTTTCTTT. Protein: CASSPNSQGRNTEAFF. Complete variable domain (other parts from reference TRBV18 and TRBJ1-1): NAGVMQNPRHLVRRRGQEARLRCSPMKGHSHVYWYRQLPEEGLKFMVYLQKENIIDESGMPKERFSAEFPKEGPSILRIQQVVRGDSAAYFCASSPNSQGRNTEAFFGQGTRLTVV.

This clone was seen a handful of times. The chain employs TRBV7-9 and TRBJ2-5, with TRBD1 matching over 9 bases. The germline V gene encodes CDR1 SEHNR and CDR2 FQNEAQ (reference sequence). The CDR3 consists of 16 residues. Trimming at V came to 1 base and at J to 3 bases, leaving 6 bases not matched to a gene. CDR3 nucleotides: TGTGCCAGCAGCTTAGGTCCGACAGGGGGGGAAGAGACCCAGTACTTC. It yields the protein CASSLGPTGGEETQYF.

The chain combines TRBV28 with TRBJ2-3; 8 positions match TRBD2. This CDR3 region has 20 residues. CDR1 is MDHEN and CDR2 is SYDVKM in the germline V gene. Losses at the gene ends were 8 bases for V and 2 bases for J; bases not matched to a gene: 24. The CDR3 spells CASEGIGLATHPSLTDTQYF. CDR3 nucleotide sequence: TGTGCCAGCGAGGGGATAGGACTAGCCACACACCCGTCGCTCACAGATACGCAGTATTTT.

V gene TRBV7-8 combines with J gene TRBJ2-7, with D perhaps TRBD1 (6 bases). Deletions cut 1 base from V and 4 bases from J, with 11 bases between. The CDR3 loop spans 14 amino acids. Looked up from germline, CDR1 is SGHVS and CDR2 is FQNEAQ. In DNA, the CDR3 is TGTGCCAGCAGCTTAGGAGTCCAGGGGTACGAGCAGTACTTC. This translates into CASSLGVQGYEQYF.

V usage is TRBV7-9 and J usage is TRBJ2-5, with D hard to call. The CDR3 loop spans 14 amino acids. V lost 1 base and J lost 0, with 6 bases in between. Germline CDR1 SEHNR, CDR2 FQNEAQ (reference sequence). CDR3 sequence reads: CASSLETYQETQYF. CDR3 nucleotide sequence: TGTGCCAGCAGCTTAGAAACATACCAAGAGACCCAGTACTTC.

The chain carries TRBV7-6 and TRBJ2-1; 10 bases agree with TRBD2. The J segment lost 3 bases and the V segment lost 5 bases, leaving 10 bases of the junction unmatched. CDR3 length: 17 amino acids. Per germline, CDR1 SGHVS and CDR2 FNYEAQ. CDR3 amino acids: CASSDQLAGTNYNEQFF. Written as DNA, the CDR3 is TGTGCCAGCAGCGATCAACTAGCGGGGACTAACTACAATGAGCAGTTCTTC.

CDR3 coding DNA: TGTGCCAGCAGCTTAGAGCAGGGGCTACCCTACGAGCAGTACTTC. Translation: CASSLEQGLPYEQYF. The V call is TRBV7-3, the J call TRBJ2-7, with a possible D match to TRBD1 (6 bases). The V and J ends lost 2 bases and 2 bases respectively, with 13 bases between them. There are 15 residues in the CDR3. The germline V gene has CDR1 SGHTA and CDR2 FQGTGA.

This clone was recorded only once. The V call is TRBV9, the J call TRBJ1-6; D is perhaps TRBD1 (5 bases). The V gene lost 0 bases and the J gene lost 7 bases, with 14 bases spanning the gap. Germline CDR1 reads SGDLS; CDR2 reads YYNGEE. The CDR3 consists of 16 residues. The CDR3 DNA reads TGTGCCAGCAGCGTAGGTGCAGGGTCGGCGAATTCACCCCTCCACTTT. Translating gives CASSVGAGSANSPLHF.

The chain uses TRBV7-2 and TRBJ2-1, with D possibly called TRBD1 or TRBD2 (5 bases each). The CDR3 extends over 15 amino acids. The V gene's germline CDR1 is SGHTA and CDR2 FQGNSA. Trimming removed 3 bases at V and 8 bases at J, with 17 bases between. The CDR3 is CASSLVWDPVDEQFF. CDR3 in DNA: TGTGCCAGCAGCTTGGTTTGGGACCCCGTGGATGAGCAGTTCTTC. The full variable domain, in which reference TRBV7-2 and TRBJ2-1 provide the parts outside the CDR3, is GAGVSQSPSNKVTEKGKDVELRCDPISGHTALYWYRQSLGQGLEFLIYFQGNSAPDKSGLPSDRFSAERTGGSVSTLTIQRTQQEDSAVYLCASSLVWDPVDEQFFGPGTRLTVL.

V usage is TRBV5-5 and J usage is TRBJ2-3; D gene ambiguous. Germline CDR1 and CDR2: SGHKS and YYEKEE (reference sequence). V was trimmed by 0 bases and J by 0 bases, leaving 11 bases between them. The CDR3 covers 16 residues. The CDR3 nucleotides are TGTGCCAGCAGCTTGGGCGGTCCCTCGAGCACAGATACGCAGTATTTT. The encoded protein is CASSLGGPSSTDTQYF. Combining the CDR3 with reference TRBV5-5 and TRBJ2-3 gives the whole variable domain DAGVTQSPTHLIKTRGQQVTLRCSPISGHKSVSWYQQVLGQGPQFIFQYYEKEERGRGNFPDRFSARQFPNYSSELNVNALLLGDSALYLCASSLGGPSSTDTQYFGPGTRLTVL.

The chain's CDR3 is CASSPLGGANEQFF. In DNA form, the CDR3 reads TGTGCCAGCTCACCACTTGGGGGAGCCAATGAGCAGTTCTTC. The V gene is TRBV18, the J gene TRBJ2-1; possibly TRBD1 or TRBD2 for D (5 bases each). This CDR3 comprises 14 residues. V lost 1 base and J 6 bases, leaving 10 bases between the germline ends. Per germline, CDR1 KGHSH and CDR2 LQKENI.

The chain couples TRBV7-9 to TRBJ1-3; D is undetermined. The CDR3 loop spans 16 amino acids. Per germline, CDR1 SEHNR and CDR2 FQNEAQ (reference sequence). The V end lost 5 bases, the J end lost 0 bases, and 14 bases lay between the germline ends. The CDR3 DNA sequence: TGTGCCAGCAGCCCCGTGACACTCGACTCTGGAAACACCATATATTTT. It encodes CASSPVTLDSGNTIYF.